This record concerns one TCR beta chain sequence. No DNA is given; TCRdb re-called the 5' RACE reads and lists each CDR3 protein once. The table gives 350,000 to 500,000 distinct CDR3 sequences; the top ten clones make up about 2.2% of it. The data were obtained in a study of monozygotic twins with inflammatory bowel disease. CDR3 length: 15 amino acids. The receptor's source is a human donor with ulcerative colitis or Crohn's disease, or a healthy co-twin of an affected twin (not recorded which). The chain uses TRBV12-3 or TRBV12-4 and TRBJ2-6. The specimen sequenced was blood. The CDR3 is CASSFSGSGANVLTF.